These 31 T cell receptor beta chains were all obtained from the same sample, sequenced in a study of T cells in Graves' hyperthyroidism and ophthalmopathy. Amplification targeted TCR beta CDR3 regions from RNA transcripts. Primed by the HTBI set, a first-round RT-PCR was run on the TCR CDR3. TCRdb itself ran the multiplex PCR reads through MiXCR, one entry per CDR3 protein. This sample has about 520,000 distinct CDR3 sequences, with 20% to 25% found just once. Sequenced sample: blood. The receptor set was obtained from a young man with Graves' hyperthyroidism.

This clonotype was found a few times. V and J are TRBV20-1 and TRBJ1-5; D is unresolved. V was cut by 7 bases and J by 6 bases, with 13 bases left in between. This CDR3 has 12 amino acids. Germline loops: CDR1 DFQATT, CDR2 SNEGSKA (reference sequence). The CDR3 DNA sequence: TGCAGTGGCGGCGGGTCTGCTCAGCCCCAGCATTTT. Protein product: CSGGGSAQPQHF.

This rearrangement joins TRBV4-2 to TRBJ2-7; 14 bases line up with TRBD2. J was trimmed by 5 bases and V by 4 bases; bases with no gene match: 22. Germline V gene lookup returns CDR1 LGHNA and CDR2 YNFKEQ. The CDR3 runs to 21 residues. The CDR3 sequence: CASSLTLTGWGLAGERNEQYF. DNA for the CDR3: TGTGCCAGCAGCCTGACACTGACAGGGTGGGGACTAGCGGGAGAGAGAAACGAGCAGTACTTC.

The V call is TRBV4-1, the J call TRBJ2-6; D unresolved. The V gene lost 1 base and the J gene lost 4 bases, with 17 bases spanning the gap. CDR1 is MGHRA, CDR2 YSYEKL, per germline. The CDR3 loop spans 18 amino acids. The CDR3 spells CASSQVSRVITGANVLTF. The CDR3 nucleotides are TGCGCCAGCAGCCAAGTATCCCGGGTCATCACCGGGGCCAACGTCCTGACTTTC.

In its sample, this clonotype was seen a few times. In nucleotides, the CDR3 is TGTGCCTGGAGTAGCGACAGGGAACGAGATCAGCCCCAGCATTTT. Its translation: CAWSSDRERDQPQHF. The rearrangement links TRBV30 to TRBJ1-5, with TRBD1 matching 7 bases. The CDR3 contains 15 residues. V was clipped by 2 bases and J by 5 bases; unmatched bases: 9. The germline V gene has CDR1 GTSNPN and CDR2 SVGIG (reference sequence).

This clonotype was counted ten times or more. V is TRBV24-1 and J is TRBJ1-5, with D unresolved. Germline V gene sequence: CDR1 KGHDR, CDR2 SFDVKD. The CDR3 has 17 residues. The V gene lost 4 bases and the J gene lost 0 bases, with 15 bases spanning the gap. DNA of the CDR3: TGTGCCACCAGTGACCCTGCGGCCGGTTCTAGCAATCAGCCCCAGCATTTT. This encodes CATSDPAAGSSNQPQHF.

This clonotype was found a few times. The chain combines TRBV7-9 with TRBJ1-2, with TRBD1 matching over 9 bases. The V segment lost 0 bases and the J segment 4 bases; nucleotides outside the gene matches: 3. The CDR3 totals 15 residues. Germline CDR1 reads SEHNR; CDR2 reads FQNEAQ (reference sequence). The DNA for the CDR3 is TGTGCCAGCAGCTTAGCGGGGACAGGGATCTATGGCTACACCTTC. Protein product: CASSLAGTGIYGYTF.

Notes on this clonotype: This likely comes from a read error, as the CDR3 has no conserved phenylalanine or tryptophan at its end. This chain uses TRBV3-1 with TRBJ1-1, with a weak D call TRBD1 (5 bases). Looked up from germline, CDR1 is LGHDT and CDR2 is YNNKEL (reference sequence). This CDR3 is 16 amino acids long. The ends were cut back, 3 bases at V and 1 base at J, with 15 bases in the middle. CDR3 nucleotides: TGTGCCAGCAGCCATGGGGGAACGTCGGCGAACACTGAAGCTTTCTTG. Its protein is CASSHGGTSANTEAFL.

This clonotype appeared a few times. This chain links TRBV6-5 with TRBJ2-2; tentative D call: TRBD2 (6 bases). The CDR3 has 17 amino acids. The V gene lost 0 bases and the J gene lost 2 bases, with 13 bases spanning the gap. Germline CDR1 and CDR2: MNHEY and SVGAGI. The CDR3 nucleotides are TGTGCCAGCAGTTACTCAGCTAGCGACCTTAACACCGGGGAGCTGTTTTTT. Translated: CASSYSASDLNTGELFF.

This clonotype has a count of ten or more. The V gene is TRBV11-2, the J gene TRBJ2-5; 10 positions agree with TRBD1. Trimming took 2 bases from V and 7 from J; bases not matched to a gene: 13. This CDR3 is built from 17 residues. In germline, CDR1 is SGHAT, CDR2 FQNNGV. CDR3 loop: CASSLTGTGVSLGTQYF. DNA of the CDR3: TGTGCCAGCAGCTTAACCGGGACAGGGGTTTCCCTTGGGACCCAGTACTTC.

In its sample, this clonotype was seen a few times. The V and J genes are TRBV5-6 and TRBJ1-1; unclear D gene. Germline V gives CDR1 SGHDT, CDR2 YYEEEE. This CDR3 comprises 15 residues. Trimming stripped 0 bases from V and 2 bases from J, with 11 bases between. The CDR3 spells CASSLEFRTNTEAFF. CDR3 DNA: TGTGCCAGCAGCTTGGAATTCCGGACTAACACTGAAGCTTTCTTT. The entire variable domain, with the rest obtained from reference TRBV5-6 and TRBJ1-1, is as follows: DAGVTQSPTHLIKTRGQQVTLRCSPKSGHDTVSWYQQALGQGPQFIFQYYEEEERQRGNFPDRFSGHQFPNYSSELNVNALLLGDSALYLCASSLEFRTNTEAFFGQGTRLTVV.

Written as DNA, the CDR3 is TGTGCCAGCAGTTACTCGCCTTCAGACACCATATATTTT. It yields the protein CASSYSPSDTIYF. The chain has TRBV6-5 and TRBJ1-3; no reliable D call. Looked up from germline, CDR1 is MNHEY and CDR2 is SVGAGI. V shed 0 bases and J shed 8 bases, with 8 bases lying between them. This CDR3 comprises 13 residues.

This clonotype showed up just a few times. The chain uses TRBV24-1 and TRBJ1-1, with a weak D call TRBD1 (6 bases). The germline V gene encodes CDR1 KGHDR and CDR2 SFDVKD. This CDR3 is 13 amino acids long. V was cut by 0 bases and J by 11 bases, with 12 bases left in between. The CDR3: CATSDLSGGRAFF. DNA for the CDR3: TGTGCCACCAGTGATTTGTCGGGGGGCCGGGCTTTCTTT.

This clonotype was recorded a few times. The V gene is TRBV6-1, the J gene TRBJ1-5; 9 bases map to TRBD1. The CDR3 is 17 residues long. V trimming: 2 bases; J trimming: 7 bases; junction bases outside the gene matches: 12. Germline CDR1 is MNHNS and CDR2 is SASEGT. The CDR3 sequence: CASSEWTHRGLGQPQHF. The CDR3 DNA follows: TGTGCCAGCAGTGAATGGACCCACAGGGGGCTAGGACAGCCCCAGCATTTT.

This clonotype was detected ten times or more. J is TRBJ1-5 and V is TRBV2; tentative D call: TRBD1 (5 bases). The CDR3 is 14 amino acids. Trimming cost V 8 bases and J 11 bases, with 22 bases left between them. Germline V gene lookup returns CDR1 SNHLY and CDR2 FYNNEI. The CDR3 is CASRLEGPLGAQHF. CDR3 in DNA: TGTGCCAGCCGTCTGGAGGGGCCCCTTGGGGCCCAGCATTTT.

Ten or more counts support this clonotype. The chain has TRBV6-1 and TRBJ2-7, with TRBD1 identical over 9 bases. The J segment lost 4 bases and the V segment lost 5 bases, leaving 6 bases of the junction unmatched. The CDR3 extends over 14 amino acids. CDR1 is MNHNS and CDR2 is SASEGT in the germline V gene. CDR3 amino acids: CASSPGQGGYEQYF. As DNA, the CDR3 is TGTGCCAGCAGTCCGGGACAGGGTGGGTACGAGCAGTACTTC.

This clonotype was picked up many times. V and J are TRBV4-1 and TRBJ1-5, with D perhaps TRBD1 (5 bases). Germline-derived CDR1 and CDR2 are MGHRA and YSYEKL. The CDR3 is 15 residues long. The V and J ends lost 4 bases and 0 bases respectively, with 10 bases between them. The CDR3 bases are TGCGCCAGCAGCCCAGGGCTCTATAGCAATCAGCCCCAGCATTTT. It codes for CASSPGLYSNQPQHF.

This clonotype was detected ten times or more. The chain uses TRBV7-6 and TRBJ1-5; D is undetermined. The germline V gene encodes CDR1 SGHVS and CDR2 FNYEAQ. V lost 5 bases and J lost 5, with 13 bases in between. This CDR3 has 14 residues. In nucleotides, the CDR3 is TGTGCCAGCAGCATGGGAGGTGAACATCAGCCCCAGCATTTT. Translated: CASSMGGEHQPQHF.

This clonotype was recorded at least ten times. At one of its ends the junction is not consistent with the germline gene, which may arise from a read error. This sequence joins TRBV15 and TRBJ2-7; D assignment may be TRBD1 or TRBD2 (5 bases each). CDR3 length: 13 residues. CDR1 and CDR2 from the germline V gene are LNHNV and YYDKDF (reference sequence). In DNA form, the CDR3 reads TGTGCCACCAGCAGGGGGGACGCCTACGAGCAGCACTTC. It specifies CATSRGDAYEQHF.

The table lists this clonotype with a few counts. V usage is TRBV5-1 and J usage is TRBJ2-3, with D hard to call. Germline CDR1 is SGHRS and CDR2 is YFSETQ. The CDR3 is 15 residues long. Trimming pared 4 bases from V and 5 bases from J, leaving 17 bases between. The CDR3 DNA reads TGCGCCAGCAGCCCCCTGGCTGGCTTGGGAGATACGCAGTATTTT. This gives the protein CASSPLAGLGDTQYF.

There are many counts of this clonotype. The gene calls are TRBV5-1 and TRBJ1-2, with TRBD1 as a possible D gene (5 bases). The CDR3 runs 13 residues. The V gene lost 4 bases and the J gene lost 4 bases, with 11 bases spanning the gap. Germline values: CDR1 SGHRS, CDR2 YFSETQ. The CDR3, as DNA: TGCGCCAGCAGCGTCGACAGCTCCTATGGCTACACCTTC. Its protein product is CASSVDSSYGYTF. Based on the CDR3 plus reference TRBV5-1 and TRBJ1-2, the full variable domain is KAGVTQTPRYLIKTRGQQVTLSCSPISGHRSVSWYQQTPGQGLQFLFEYFSETQRNKGNFPGRFSGRQFSNSRSEMNVSTLELGDSALYLCASSVDSSYGYTFGSGTRLTVV.

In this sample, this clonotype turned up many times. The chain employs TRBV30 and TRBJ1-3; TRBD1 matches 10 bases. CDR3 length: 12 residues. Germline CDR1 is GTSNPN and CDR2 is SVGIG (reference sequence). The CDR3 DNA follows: TGTGCGTGGGACAGGGGAGGAAACACCATATATTTT. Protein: CAWDRGGNTIYF.

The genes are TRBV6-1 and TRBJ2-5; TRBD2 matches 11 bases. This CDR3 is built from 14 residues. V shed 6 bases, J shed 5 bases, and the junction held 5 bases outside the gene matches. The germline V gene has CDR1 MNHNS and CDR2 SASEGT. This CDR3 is CASRLAGAWETQYF. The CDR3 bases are TGTGCCAGCAGACTAGCGGGGGCCTGGGAGACCCAGTACTTC.

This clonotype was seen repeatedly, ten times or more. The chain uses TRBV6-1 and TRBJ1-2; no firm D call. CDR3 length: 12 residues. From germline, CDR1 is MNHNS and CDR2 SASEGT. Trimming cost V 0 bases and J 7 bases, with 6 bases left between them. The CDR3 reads CASSEARGGYTF. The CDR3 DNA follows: TGTGCCAGCAGTGAAGCGCGAGGTGGCTACACCTTC.

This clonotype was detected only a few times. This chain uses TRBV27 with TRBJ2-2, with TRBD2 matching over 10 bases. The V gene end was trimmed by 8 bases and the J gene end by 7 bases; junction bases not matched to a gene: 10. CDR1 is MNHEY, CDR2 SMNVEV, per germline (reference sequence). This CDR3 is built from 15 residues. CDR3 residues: CASRGSGGVHGELFF. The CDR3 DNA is TGTGCCAGCCGGGGGAGCGGGGGGGTACACGGGGAGCTGTTTTTT.

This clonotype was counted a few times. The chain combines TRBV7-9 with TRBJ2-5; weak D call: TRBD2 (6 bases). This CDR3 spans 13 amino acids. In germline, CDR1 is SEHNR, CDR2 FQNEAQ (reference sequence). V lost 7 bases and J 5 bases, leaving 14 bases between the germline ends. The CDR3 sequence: CASTLGGLETQYF. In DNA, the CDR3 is TGTGCCAGCACCCTGGGGGGTCTGGAGACCCAGTACTTC.

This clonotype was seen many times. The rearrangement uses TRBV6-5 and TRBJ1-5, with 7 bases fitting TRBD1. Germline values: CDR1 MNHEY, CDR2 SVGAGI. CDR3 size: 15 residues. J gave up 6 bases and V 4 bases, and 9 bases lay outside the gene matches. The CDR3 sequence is CASSSRRQGPQPQHF. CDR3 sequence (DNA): TGTGCCAGCAGTTCCCGAAGACAGGGTCCTCAGCCCCAGCATTTT.

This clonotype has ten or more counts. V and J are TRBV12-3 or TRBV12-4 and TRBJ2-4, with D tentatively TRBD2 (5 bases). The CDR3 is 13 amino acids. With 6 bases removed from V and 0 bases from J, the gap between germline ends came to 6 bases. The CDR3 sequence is CASSTRAKNIQYF. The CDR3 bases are TGTGCCAGCAGCACTAGAGCCAAAAACATTCAGTACTTC.

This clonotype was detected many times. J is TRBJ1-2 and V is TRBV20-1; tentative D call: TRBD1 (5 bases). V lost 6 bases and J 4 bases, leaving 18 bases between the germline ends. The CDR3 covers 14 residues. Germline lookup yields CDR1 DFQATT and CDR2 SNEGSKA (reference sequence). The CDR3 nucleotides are TGCAGTGCGACCGACAGCCTCTTCTTCTATGGCTACACCTTC. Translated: CSATDSLFFYGYTF.

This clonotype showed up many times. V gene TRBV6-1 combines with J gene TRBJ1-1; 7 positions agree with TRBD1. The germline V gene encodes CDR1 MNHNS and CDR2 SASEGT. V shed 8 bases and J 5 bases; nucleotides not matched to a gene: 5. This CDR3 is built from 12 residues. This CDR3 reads CASRQGVTEAFF. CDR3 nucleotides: TGTGCCAGCCGACAGGGAGTGACTGAAGCTTTCTTT.

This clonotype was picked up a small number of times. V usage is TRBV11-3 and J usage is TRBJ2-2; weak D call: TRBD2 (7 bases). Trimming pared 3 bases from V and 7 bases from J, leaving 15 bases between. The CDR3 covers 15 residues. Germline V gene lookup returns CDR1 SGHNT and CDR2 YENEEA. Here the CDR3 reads CASSFAGAGSGELFF. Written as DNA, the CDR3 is TGTGCCAGCAGCTTCGCGGGGGCCGGGAGCGGGGAGCTGTTTTTT.

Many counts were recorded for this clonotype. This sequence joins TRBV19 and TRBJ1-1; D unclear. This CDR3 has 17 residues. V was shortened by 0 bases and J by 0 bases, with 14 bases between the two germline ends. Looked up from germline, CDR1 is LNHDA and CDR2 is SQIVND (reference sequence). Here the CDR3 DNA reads TGTGCCAGTAGTATAGATCGGGTAAGGAACATGAACACTGAAGCTTTCTTT. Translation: CASSIDRVRNMNTEAFF.